This T cell receptor beta chain stems from a study of PD-1 blockade in mismatch repair-deficient tumors. Study background: Enrolled about 2012-2016, patients had progressing, pretreated mismatch repair-deficient cancers of more than ten types.

Data came from immunoSEQ multiplex PCR; TCRdb stores just in-frame clones and leaves some out. Of roughly 110,000 clones listed, more than 60% are singletons. Study-level results: Rapid post-treatment expansion, then contraction, generally preceding radiologic response, marked tumor-resident clones.

For this clone: The antigen is not known.

The material was peripheral blood, obtained approximately 64 weeks after starting pembrolizumab. The sequence was collected from an adult with mismatch repair-deficient cancer.

CDR3 in DNA: TGCGCCAGCAGCGGCGGGCAGGGGGTGGGCGGCTACACCTTC. Residues: CASSGGQGVGGYTF. The V and J genes are TRBV5-1 and TRBJ1-2; TRBD1 agrees at 7 bases. In germline, CDR1 is SGHRS, CDR2 YFSETQ. V was clipped by 4 bases and J by 8 bases; unmatched bases: 11. The CDR3 is 14 amino acids.